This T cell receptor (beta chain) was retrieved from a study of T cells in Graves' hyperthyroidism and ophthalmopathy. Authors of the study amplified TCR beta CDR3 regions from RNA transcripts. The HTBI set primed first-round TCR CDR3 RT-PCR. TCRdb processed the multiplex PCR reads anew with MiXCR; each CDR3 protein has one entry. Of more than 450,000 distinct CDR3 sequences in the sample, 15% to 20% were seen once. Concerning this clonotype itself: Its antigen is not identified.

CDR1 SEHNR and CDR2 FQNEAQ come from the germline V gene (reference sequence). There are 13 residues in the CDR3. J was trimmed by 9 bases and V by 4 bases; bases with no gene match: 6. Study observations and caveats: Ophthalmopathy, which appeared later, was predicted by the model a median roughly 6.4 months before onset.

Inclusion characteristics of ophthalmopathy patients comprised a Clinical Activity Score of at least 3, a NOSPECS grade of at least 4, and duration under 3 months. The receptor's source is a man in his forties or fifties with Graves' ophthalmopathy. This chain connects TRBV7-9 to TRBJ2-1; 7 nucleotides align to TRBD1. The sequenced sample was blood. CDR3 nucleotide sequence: TGTGCCAGCAGCTCAGGGGGAAGGACTGAGCAGTTCTTC. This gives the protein CASSSGGRTEQFF.